Listed below are T cell receptor beta chains from one sample, sequenced in a study of blood T cell repertoires in COVID-19. TCRdb's table, derived via immunoSEQ multiplex PCR, lists solely in-frame clones and lacks some. Counted here are 150,000 to 200,000 clones, approximately 80% occurring once; the ten biggest clones make up under 15%. Sequencing was carried out using PBMCs or T cells enriched from blood (not recorded which). These receptor sequences come from a woman aged 55-70 years who had recovered from COVID-19. Both conserved end residues are part of each CDR3. Each record gives: J gene, D gene, V gene, clone size, CDR3 DNA, CDR3 protein. The D gene is left open where the match is weak. Clone size is not always given. Where it is, it says once, few, many or a class for expanded clones.

J: TRBJ1-2
D: .
V: TRBV9
size: .
DNA: TGTGCCAGCAGCGCCACCGGGACTTCGGATGGCTACACCTTC
CDR3: CASSATGTSDGYTF

J: TRBJ2-2
D: .
V: TRBV7-2
size: .
DNA: TGTGCCAGCAGCTTATCGGTGGGGGCGGGCACCGGGGAGCTGTTTTTT
CDR3: CASSLSVGAGTGELFF

J: TRBJ2-3
D: TRBD2
V: TRBV9
size: .
DNA: TGTGCCAGCAGCGTAGTCCCCCGACCCTTGCCTAGCGGGGGGAACACAGATACGCAGTATTTT
CDR3: CASSVVPRPLPSGGNTDTQYF

J: TRBJ1-2
D: TRBD1
V: TRBV4-2
size: .
DNA: TGTGCCAGCAGCCAAGAATTAGGACAGGGGCGGGCGGGCTATGGCTACACCTTC
CDR3: CASSQELGQGRAGYGYTF

J: TRBJ2-1
D: .
V: TRBV28
size: .
DNA: TGTGCCAGCAGTTTAGTGTTCGCGGTCAATGAGCAGTTCTTC
CDR3: CASSLVFAVNEQFF

J: TRBJ1-2
D: TRBD1
V: TRBV2
size: .
DNA: TGTGCCAGCAGTTCCGACAGGGGGCTTGGCTACACCTTC
CDR3: CASSSDRGLGYTF

J: TRBJ1-1
D: TRBD1
V: TRBV11-2
size: .
DNA: TGTGCCAGCAGCTTAACAGGGGATGGAGCTTTCTTT
CDR3: CASSLTGDGAFF

J: TRBJ2-1
D: .
V: TRBV9
size: .
DNA: TGTGCCAGCAGCTATCTTGACAGCTACAATGAGCAGTTCTTC
CDR3: CASSYLDSYNEQFF

J: TRBJ1-3
D: .
V: TRBV19
size: .
DNA: TGTGCCAGTAGTATAGGCGGCTCTGGAAACACCATATATTTT
CDR3: CASSIGGSGNTIYF

J: TRBJ2-1
D: TRBD2
V: TRBV3-1/TRBV3-2
size: .
DNA: TGTGCCAGCAGAGGGGGACTAGTAGGTGAGCAGTTCTTC
CDR3: CASRGGLVGEQFF

J: TRBJ2-1
D: .
V: TRBV11-2
size: .
DNA: TGTGCCAGCAGCCTAGGGGCGTACGGTGAGCAGTTCTTC
CDR3: CASSLGAYGEQFF

J: TRBJ2-1
D: TRBD2
V: TRBV7-3
size: .
DNA: TGTGCCAGCAGCTCCTTAGCGGGAATAGGGGAGCAGTTCTTC
CDR3: CASSSLAGIGEQFF

J: TRBJ2-3
D: TRBD1
V: TRBV27
size: .
DNA: TGTGCCAGCAGTTCGCCCCGGGACAGATGGACTCATACGCAGTATTTT
CDR3: CASSSPRDRWTHTQYF

J: TRBJ2-7
D: .
V: TRBV2
size: .
DNA: TGTGCCAGCAAACAGGATTCCTACGAGCAGTACTTC
CDR3: CASKQDSYEQYF

J: TRBJ1-2
D: .
V: TRBV7-2
size: .
DNA: TGTGCCAGCAGCTTCGCAGTGGAGGTTGGCTACACCTTC
CDR3: CASSFAVEVGYTF

J: TRBJ1-2
D: .
V: TRBV2
size: .
DNA: TGTGCCAGCAGTGAAAGTCCAGGGGCTCAGGGCTACACCTTC
CDR3: CASSESPGAQGYTF

J: TRBJ1-3
D: .
V: TRBV12-3/TRBV12-4
size: .
DNA: TGTGCCAGCAGTTACTCAGGGTTAAACACCATATATTTT
CDR3: CASSYSGLNTIYF

J: TRBJ2-3
D: .
V: TRBV5-1
size: few
DNA: TGCGCCAGCAGCTTGGGTTTGAGCATTCTCCGCACAGATACGCAGTATTTT
CDR3: CASSLGLSILRTDTQYF

J: TRBJ2-2
D: .
V: TRBV3-1/TRBV3-2
size: .
DNA: TGTGCCAGCAGCCAAGGGGTCTTCCTAACAGGGGGGGAGCTGTTTTTT
CDR3: CASSQGVFLTGGELFF

J: TRBJ1-6
D: .
V: TRBV7-3
size: .
DNA: TGTGCCAGCAGCTTAAATCCGGACTCGCTCTCCCTCCACTTT
CDR3: CASSLNPDSLSLHF

J: TRBJ1-4
D: TRBD1
V: TRBV7-9
size: .
DNA: TGTGCCAGCAGCATACGACAGGGTGCAACCCCAACTAATGAAAAACTGTTTTTT
CDR3: CASSIRQGATPTNEKLFF

J: TRBJ1-1
D: .
V: TRBV13
size: .
DNA: TGTGCCAGCAGCCCCCCGTGGTCAATGAGTGAAGCTTTCTTT
CDR3: CASSPPWSMSEAFF

J: TRBJ2-2
D: TRBD1
V: TRBV3-1/TRBV3-2
size: .
DNA: TGTGCCAGCAGTCCGGACAGGACCTCAAGGGAGCTGTTTTTT
CDR3: CASSPDRTSRELFF

J: TRBJ2-2
D: .
V: TRBV7-3
size: few
DNA: TGTGCCAGCAGCCCCTGGATTCGGGGAGTGGCCGGGGAGCTGTTTTTT
CDR3: CASSPWIRGVAGELFF

J: TRBJ2-7
D: TRBD1
V: TRBV2
size: few
DNA: TGTGCCAGCTCGTCGGGGACAGGGGGTACCTACGAGCAGTACTTC
CDR3: CASSSGTGGTYEQYF

J: TRBJ1-6
D: .
V: TRBV5-4
size: once
DNA: TGTGCCAGCAGCTTGGGTCGGGCCTATAATTCACCCCTCCACTTT
CDR3: CASSLGRAYNSPLHF

J: TRBJ1-2
D: TRBD1
V: TRBV5-1
size: .
DNA: TGCGCCAGCAGCCTTGACAGGGGACGAGGCTACACCTTC
CDR3: CASSLDRGRGYTF

J: TRBJ2-7
D: TRBD1
V: TRBV3-1/TRBV3-2
size: .
DNA: TGTGCCAGCAGTTTCCCGGGACAGGGCCTTGAGGAGCAGTACTTC
CDR3: CASSFPGQGLEEQYF

J: TRBJ1-1
D: .
V: TRBV11-2
size: .
DNA: TGTGCCAGCAGCTCCTCCCTGTCTGAAGCTTTCTTT
CDR3: CASSSSLSEAFF

J: TRBJ1-1
D: .
V: TRBV18
size: .
DNA: TGTGCCAGCTCACCGAGCATGTGGAACACTGAAGCTTTCTTT
CDR3: CASSPSMWNTEAFF

J: TRBJ1-2
D: .
V: TRBV5-1
size: .
DNA: TGCGCCAGCCGTCCTTCGGGGGGCTTCTCGATTAACCATGGCTACACCTTC
CDR3: CASRPSGGFSINHGYTF

J: TRBJ2-7
D: .
V: TRBV7-6
size: .
DNA: TGTGCCAGCAGCTCAACAGGTGGCGTGGGTTCCTACGAGCAGTACTTC
CDR3: CASSSTGGVGSYEQYF

J: TRBJ2-3
D: TRBD2
V: TRBV7-3
size: .
DNA: TGTGCCAGCAGCTTAGCGGGAGTGGCAGATACGCAGTATTTT
CDR3: CASSLAGVADTQYF

J: TRBJ1-3
D: .
V: TRBV30
size: .
DNA: TGTGCCTGGAGTATGTTGAGACTAGGAAACACCATATATTTT
CDR3: CAWSMLRLGNTIYF

J: TRBJ1-1
D: TRBD1
V: TRBV11-2
size: .
DNA: TGTGCCAGCAGCTTACTTGTTGGACAGGGGGACACTGAAGCTTTCTTT
CDR3: CASSLLVGQGDTEAFF

J: TRBJ2-2
D: TRBD2
V: TRBV9
size: .
DNA: TGTGCCAGCAGCGAAACTAGCGGGAACACCGGGGAGCTGTTTTTT
CDR3: CASSETSGNTGELFF

J: TRBJ2-2
D: .
V: TRBV5-6
size: .
DNA: TGTGCCAGCAGCTTGACAGCGAACACCGGGGAGCTGTTTTTT
CDR3: CASSLTANTGELFF

J: TRBJ2-2
D: .
V: TRBV5-1
size: once
DNA: TGCGCCAGCAGCTTGGCGGACATACTTGGGGAGCTGTTTTTT
CDR3: CASSLADILGELFF

J: TRBJ1-4
D: .
V: TRBV3-1/TRBV3-2
size: .
DNA: TGTGCCAGCAGCCAAATGCGACACAAAAATGAAAAACTGTTTTTT
CDR3: CASSQMRHKNEKLFF

J: TRBJ2-1
D: TRBD2
V: TRBV5-4
size: .
DNA: TGTGCCAGCAGCTTGGGGTCTAGCGGAAACAATGAGCAGTTCTTC
CDR3: CASSLGSSGNNEQFF

J: TRBJ2-1
D: TRBD2
V: TRBV24-1
size: .
DNA: TGTGCCACCAGTGAACGTGGACTAGCGCTCCCTCCCACCAATGAGCAGTTCTTC
CDR3: CATSERGLALPPTNEQFF

J: TRBJ1-1
D: .
V: TRBV12-3/TRBV12-4
size: .
DNA: TGTGCCAGCAGTCTGAAAATGACGAGGGCTTTCTTT
CDR3: CASSLKMTRAFF

J: TRBJ1-3
D: .
V: TRBV6-6
size: .
DNA: TGTGCCAGCAGTTATAGCTCTGGAAACACCATATATTTT
CDR3: CASSYSSGNTIYF

J: TRBJ2-7
D: TRBD2
V: TRBV5-5
size: .
DNA: TGTGCCAGCAGCTTGGATTGGCGGACTAGCGGGAGAAGGAGATACGAGCAGTACTTC
CDR3: CASSLDWRTSGRRRYEQYF

J: TRBJ2-1
D: TRBD2
V: TRBV23-1
size: .
DNA: TGCGCCAGCAGTCAATTTTGGGCTAGCGGGGGGAATGAGCAGTTCTTC
CDR3: CASSQFWASGGNEQFF

J: TRBJ2-7
D: .
V: TRBV6-5
size: .
DNA: TGTGCCAGCAGTTCCGGGGGACCAACCTACGAGCAGTACTTC
CDR3: CASSSGGPTYEQYF

J: TRBJ1-3
D: .
V: TRBV2
size: few
DNA: TGTGCCAGCAGTGTCATCGGGGGCTCTGGAAACACCATATATTTT
CDR3: CASSVIGGSGNTIYF

J: TRBJ1-5
D: .
V: TRBV30
size: .
DNA: TGTGCCTGGAGTACCCTGACAGGACAGCCCCAGCATTTT
CDR3: CAWSTLTGQPQHF

J: TRBJ1-2
D: .
V: TRBV12-3/TRBV12-4
size: once
DNA: TGTGCCAGCAGTACAAATACTAACTATGGCTACACCTTC
CDR3: CASSTNTNYGYTF

J: TRBJ2-7
D: TRBD1
V: TRBV11-1
size: .
DNA: TGTGCCAGCAGCTTTCCGGGACAGGGGTTCTACGAGCAGTACTTC
CDR3: CASSFPGQGFYEQYF

J: TRBJ1-1
D: TRBD1
V: TRBV7-8
size: few
DNA: TGTGCCAGCAGCCCGCGACAGGGAGGCACTGAAGCTTTCTTT
CDR3: CASSPRQGGTEAFF

J: TRBJ1-5
D: TRBD1
V: TRBV3-1/TRBV3-2
size: .
DNA: TGTGCCAGCAGCCAGACAGGGTATGGTCAGCCCCAGCATTTT
CDR3: CASSQTGYGQPQHF

J: TRBJ2-1
D: TRBD2
V: TRBV5-1
size: .
DNA: TGCGCCAGCAGCTTGGAGAAACCGGGACTAGTCAATGAGCAGTTCTTC
CDR3: CASSLEKPGLVNEQFF

J: TRBJ2-7
D: TRBD2
V: TRBV4-2
size: .
DNA: TGTGCCAGCAGCCCAGGCGGGACTAGCGGGGGAGGGTACGAGCAGTACTTC
CDR3: CASSPGGTSGGGYEQYF

J: TRBJ2-1
D: TRBD2
V: TRBV10-1
size: .
DNA: TGCGCCAGCAGTGTAGGGGTCGGGCCGGGACTAGCGGGCAATGAGCAGTTCTTC
CDR3: CASSVGVGPGLAGNEQFF

J: TRBJ1-3
D: .
V: TRBV11-2
size: .
DNA: TGTGCCAGCAGCTTAGGGTCGGTCTTCCCTGGAAACACCATATATTTT
CDR3: CASSLGSVFPGNTIYF

J: TRBJ1-1
D: TRBD1
V: TRBV29-1
size: .
DNA: TGCAGCGTCAAGGGACAGTTCACTGAAGCTTTCTTT
CDR3: CSVKGQFTEAFF